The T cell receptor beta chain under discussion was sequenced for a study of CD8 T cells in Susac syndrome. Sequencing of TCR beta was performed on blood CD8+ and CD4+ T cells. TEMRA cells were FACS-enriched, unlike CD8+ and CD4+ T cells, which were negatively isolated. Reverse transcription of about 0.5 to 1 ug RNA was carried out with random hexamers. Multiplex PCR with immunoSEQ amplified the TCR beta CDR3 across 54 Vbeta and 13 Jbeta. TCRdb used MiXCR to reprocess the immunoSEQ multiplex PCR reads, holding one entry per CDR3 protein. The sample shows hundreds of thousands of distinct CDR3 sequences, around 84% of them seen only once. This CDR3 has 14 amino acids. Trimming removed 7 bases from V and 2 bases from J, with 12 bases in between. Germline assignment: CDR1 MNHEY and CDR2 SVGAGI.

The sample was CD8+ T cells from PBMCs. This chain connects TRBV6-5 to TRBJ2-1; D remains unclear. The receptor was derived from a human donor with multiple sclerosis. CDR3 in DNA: TGTGCCAGCACCTTTGAGGCTACCTACAATGAGCAGTTCTTC. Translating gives CASTFEATYNEQFF.